This passage covers 18 T cell receptor beta chains from one sample sequenced in a study of Ad26.COV2.S vaccination and SARS-CoV-2 variants. Treatment defined: some 20 received Ad26.COV2.S at low or high dose, single or two shots; 5 received placebo; per-sample allocation not given. Day 63 after the first vaccine or placebo injection was the time point for sampling. TCRdb's table, derived via immunoSEQ multiplex PCR, lists solely in-frame clones and lacks some. The sample carries about 350,000 clones, about 87% recorded once. The sequencing used peripheral blood, collected in a trial of Ad26.COV2.S vaccine versus placebo. The receptors were sampled from a person aged 18-60 years who received the Ad26.COV2.S COVID-19 vaccine or a placebo.

The chain carries TRBV4-2 and TRBJ2-1; D perhaps matches TRBD1 (5 bases). Germline values: CDR1 LGHNA, CDR2 YNFKEQ. This CDR3 is built from 14 residues. Trimming left V 4 bases short and J 7 bases short, with 14 bases between. The CDR3 protein is CASSRGLVRNEQFF. DNA for the CDR3: TGTGCCAGCAGCCGGGGCCTAGTACGAAATGAGCAGTTCTTC.

This chain connects TRBV4-2 to TRBJ2-5; 7 bases match TRBD1. Trimming took 0 bases from V and 1 from J; bases not matched to a gene: 2. Germline CDR1 LGHNA, CDR2 YNFKEQ. The CDR3 is made up of 15 amino acids. The CDR3 DNA reads as TGTGCCAGCAGCCAAGAGGGACAGCCCCAAGAGACCCAGTACTTC. Translation gives CASSQEGQPQETQYF.

The CDR3 spells CASSTRPNEQYF. Written as DNA, the CDR3 is TGTGCCAGCAGCACCCGCCCGAACGAGCAGTACTTC. This chain uses TRBV28 with TRBJ2-7; D not certain. CDR1 and CDR2 from the germline V gene are MDHEN and SYDVKM. V shed 6 bases and J shed 5 bases, with 11 bases lying between them. The CDR3 spans 12 residues.

The chain joins TRBV2 to TRBJ2-2; TRBD1 agrees at 10 bases. Germline CDR1 SNHLY, CDR2 FYNNEI. This CDR3 has 15 amino acids. The V and J ends lost 5 bases and 6 bases, in that order; junction bases with no gene match: 6. The CDR3 here is CASSMGQGRSGELFF. The CDR3 DNA sequence: TGTGCCAGCAGTATGGGACAGGGGAGATCCGGGGAGCTGTTTTTT.

The J gene is TRBJ1-4, the V gene TRBV12-3 or TRBV12-4; D possibly corresponds to TRBD1 (5 bases). This CDR3 is 13 amino acids long. V lost 0 bases to trimming and J lost 13 bases, with 12 bases between them. DNA of the CDR3: TGTGCCAGCAGTTTAGCGTGGGGCAGCAGACTGTTTTTT. Residues: CASSLAWGSRLFF.

This clone was counted between two and nine times. The CDR3 loop is CASSTGTGSEKLFF. CDR3 coding DNA: TGTGCCAGCAGTACCGGGACAGGGAGTGAAAAACTGTTTTTT. This sequence joins TRBV6-2 or TRBV6-3 and TRBJ1-4; 9 positions agree with TRBD1. V trimming: 5 bases; J trimming: 7 bases; junction bases outside the gene matches: 5. Germline CDR1 MNHEY, CDR2 SVGEGT. The CDR3 loop spans 14 amino acids.

This chain connects TRBV5-5 to TRBJ1-1; D unresolved. The length of the CDR3 is 12 residues. Germline loops: CDR1 SGHKS, CDR2 YYEKEE (reference sequence). V was trimmed by 0 bases and J by 7 bases, leaving 7 bases between them. This chain's CDR3 is CASSLEAGEAFF. In nucleotides, the CDR3 is TGTGCCAGCAGCTTGGAGGCGGGTGAAGCTTTCTTT.

This rearrangement joins TRBV5-4 to TRBJ1-2; 9 positions match TRBD1. The V gene end was trimmed by 2 bases and the J gene end by 6 bases; junction bases not matched to a gene: 2. The CDR3 has 13 residues. CDR1 and CDR2 from the germline V gene are SGHNT and YYREEE (reference sequence). The CDR3 region has the DNA TGTGCCAGCAGCTTTGGGACAGGGAATGGCTACACCTTC. This gives the protein CASSFGTGNGYTF.

Of note for this clone: Germline and junction disagree at one end, which may indicate a read error. The rearrangement joins TRBV5-5 to TRBJ1-1; D perhaps matches TRBD1 (5 bases). CDR1 is SGHKS and CDR2 is YYEKEE in the germline V gene (reference sequence). This CDR3 spans 15 amino acids. CDR3 residues: CASNLAGSLNTEAFF. CDR3 nucleotides: TGTGCCAGCAACTTGGCAGGGTCACTGAACACTGAAGCTTTCTTT.

This clone occurred a few times. V gene TRBV30 combines with J gene TRBJ1-2; possible D gene TRBD1, 5 bases. Germline loops: CDR1 GTSNPN, CDR2 SVGIG (reference sequence). V was shortened by 6 bases and J by 5 bases, with 16 bases between the two germline ends. This CDR3 is 13 amino acids long. The DNA for the CDR3 is TGTGCCTGTTCACAGGAACTCTCATATGGCTACACCTTC. Amino acid sequence: CACSQELSYGYTF.

This chain links TRBV4-3 with TRBJ1-6; tentatively, D is TRBD1 (5 bases). The V gene's germline CDR1 is LGHNA and CDR2 YSLEER. V was trimmed by 4 bases and J by 5 bases, leaving 9 bases between them. This CDR3 region has 14 residues. The CDR3 loop reads CASSPGTHNSPLHF. The DNA for the CDR3 is TGCGCCAGCAGCCCGGGGACCCATAATTCACCCCTCCACTTT.

The V call is TRBV4-3, the J call TRBJ2-1; D possibly corresponds to TRBD1 (6 bases). The germline V gene has CDR1 LGHNA and CDR2 YSLEER. V lost 0 bases and J lost 4, with 13 bases in between. The CDR3 is made up of 16 amino acids. CDR3 bases: TGCGCCAGCAGCCAAGACAAGGGGGATGAGTACAATGAGCAGTTCTTC. It specifies CASSQDKGDEYNEQFF.

The V gene is TRBV7-9, the J gene TRBJ1-4; tentatively, D is TRBD1 (5 bases). Germline loops: CDR1 SEHNR, CDR2 FQNEAQ (reference sequence). V was clipped by 4 bases and J by 8 bases, with 11 bases between them. The CDR3 has 13 amino acids. CDR3 sequence reads: CASSSHRIEKLFF. The CDR3 DNA reads TGTGCCAGCAGCTCGCACAGGATCGAAAAACTGTTTTTT.

The chain has TRBV2 and TRBJ2-1, with TRBD2 matching 7 bases. The germline CDR1 and CDR2 sequences are SNHLY and FYNNEI. The CDR3 has 14 amino acids. Trimming at V came to 8 bases and at J to 0 bases, leaving 4 bases not matched to a gene. The CDR3 DNA sequence: TGTGCCAGCTGGGAGGGGAGCTCCTACAATGAGCAGTTCTTC. Protein product: CASWEGSSYNEQFF.

The V and J genes are TRBV29-1 and TRBJ2-1, with TRBD2 matching 7 bases. The V and J ends lost 4 bases and 1 base, in that order; junction bases with no gene match: 7. From germline, CDR1 is SQVTM and CDR2 ANQGSEA. CDR3 size: 15 residues. CDR3 nucleotides: TGCAGCGTTGGGGTAGCGGGCGGGTCCTACAATGAGCAGTTCTTC. This translates into CSVGVAGGSYNEQFF.

The rearrangement joins TRBV6-2 or TRBV6-3 to TRBJ2-4, with D perhaps being TRBD1 or TRBD2 (5 bases each). Per the germline V gene, CDR1 is MNHEY and CDR2 is SVGEGT. The CDR3 has 13 amino acids. Trimming took off 6 bases at V and 10 bases at J, with 16 bases between the two ends. The CDR3 protein is CASSRAGDLIQYF. CDR3 sequence (DNA): TGTGCCAGCAGCAGAGCCGGGGACCTTATTCAGTACTTC.

CDR3: CASSSGLPYEQYF. CDR3 nucleotide sequence: TGCGCCAGCAGCTCCGGACTCCCCTACGAGCAGTACTTC. The chain uses TRBV5-1 and TRBJ2-7, with D possibly being TRBD2 (5 bases). Germline lookup yields CDR1 SGHRS and CDR2 YFSETQ. The CDR3 runs 13 residues. Between the trimmed V and J ends, which lost 3 bases and 2 bases, there was a span of 9 bases.

The gene calls are TRBV20-1 and TRBJ1-5, with a possible D match to TRBD1 (5 bases). In germline, CDR1 is DFQATT, CDR2 SNEGSKA (reference sequence). V lost 3 bases, J lost 7 bases, and 13 bases lay in between. The CDR3 runs 13 residues. The CDR3 DNA reads as TGCAGTGCTAGTGGGGGGTCCCAACAGCCCCAGCATTTT. Encoded protein: CSASGGSQQPQHF.